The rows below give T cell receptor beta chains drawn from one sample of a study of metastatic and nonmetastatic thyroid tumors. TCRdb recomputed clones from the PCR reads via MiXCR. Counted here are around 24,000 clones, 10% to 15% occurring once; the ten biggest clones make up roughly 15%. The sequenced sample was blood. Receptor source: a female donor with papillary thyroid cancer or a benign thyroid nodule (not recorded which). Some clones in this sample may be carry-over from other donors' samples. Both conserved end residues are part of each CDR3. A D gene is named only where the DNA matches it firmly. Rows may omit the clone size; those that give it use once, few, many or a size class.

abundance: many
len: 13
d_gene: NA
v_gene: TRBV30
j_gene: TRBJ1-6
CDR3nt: TGTGCCTGGAGTGCCACAGCGAGGGCTGTGGCTTCCTTT
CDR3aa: CAWSATARAVASF

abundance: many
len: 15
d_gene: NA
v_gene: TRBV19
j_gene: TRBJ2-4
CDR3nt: TGTGCCAGTAGTGTCCGGGGGGCAGCCAAAAACATTCAGTACTTC
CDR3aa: CASSVRGAAKNIQYF

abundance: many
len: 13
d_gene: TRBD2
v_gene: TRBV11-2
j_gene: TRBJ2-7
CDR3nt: TGTGCCAGCAGCTTAGCCCGGACTAGCGAGCAGTACTTC
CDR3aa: CASSLARTSEQYF

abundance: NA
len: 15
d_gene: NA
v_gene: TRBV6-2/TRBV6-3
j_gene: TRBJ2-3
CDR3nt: TGTGCCAGCAGAGAACAGGGCTCCGGGAAAGTGACGCAGTATTTT
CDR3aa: CASREQGSGKVTQYF

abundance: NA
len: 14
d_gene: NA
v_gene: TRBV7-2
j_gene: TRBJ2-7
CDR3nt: TGTGCCAGCAGCCTTAGCGCGGGGAGCTACGAGCAGTACTTC
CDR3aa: CASSLSAGSYEQYF

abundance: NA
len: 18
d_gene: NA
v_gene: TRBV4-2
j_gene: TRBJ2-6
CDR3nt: TGTGCCAGCAGCCAAGAACTCCTCTTGAACTCTGGGGCCAACGTCCTGACTTTC
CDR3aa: CASSQELLLNSGANVLTF

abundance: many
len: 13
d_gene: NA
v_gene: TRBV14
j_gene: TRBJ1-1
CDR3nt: TGTGCCAGCAGCGGAAGCAGAACGGGCGGGGCTTTCTTT
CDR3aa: CASSGSRTGGAFF

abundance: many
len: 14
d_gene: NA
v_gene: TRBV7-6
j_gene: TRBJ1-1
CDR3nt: TGTGCCAGCAGCTGGGGGGGACCGAACACTGAAGCTTTCTTT
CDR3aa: CASSWGGPNTEAFF

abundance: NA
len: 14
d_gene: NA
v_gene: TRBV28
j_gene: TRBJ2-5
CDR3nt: TGTGCCAGAGGTTTGAGCCAGGGCTTGGAGACCCAGTACTTC
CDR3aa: CARGLSQGLETQYF

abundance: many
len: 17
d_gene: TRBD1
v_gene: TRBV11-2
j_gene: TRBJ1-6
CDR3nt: TGTGCCAGCAGCTTAATCGGGACAGCGTTTTATAATTCACCCCTCCACTTT
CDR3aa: CASSLIGTAFYNSPLHF

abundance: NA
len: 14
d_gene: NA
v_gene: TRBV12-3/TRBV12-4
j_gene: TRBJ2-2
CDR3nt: TGTGCCAGCAACGGAGGGGCGAACACCGGGGAGCTGTTTTTT
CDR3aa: CASNGGANTGELFF

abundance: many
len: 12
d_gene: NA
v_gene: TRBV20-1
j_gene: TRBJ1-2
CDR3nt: TGCAGTGCTAGCCCGGCCTGGTATGGCTACACCTTC
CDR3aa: CSASPAWYGYTF

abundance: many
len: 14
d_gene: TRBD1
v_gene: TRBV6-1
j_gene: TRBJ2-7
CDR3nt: TGTGCCAGCCAGAGGGGGACAGGGGCCTACGAGCAGTACTTC
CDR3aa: CASQRGTGAYEQYF

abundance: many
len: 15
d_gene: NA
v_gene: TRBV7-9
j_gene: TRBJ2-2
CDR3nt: TGTGCCAGCAGATACGGGGCCTCCGGCACCGGGGAGCTGTTTTTT
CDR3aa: CASRYGASGTGELFF

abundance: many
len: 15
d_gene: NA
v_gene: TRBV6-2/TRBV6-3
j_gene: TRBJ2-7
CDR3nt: TGTGCCAGCACGGGGACGGTCAAGAACCCCTACGAGCAGTACTTC
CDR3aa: CASTGTVKNPYEQYF

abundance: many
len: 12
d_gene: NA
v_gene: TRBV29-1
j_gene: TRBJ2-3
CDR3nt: TGCAGCGTTGTAGGCACTACAGATACGCAGTATTTT
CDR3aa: CSVVGTTDTQYF

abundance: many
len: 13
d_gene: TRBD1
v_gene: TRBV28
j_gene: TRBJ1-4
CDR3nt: TGTGCCAGCAGCCTACAGGGGGCAGAAAAACTGTTTTTT
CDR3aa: CASSLQGAEKLFF

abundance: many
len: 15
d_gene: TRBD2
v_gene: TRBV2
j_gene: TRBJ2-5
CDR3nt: TGTGCCAGCAAGCCCCCCCCGGGAGGAGGAGAGACCCAGTACTTC
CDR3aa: CASKPPPGGGETQYF

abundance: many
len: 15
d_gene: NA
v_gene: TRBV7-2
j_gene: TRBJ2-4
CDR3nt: TGTGCCAGCAGCTTTGGAGTACGGGCCAAAAACATTCAGTACTTC
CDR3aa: CASSFGVRAKNIQYF

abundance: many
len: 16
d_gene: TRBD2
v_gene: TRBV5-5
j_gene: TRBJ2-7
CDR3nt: TGTGCCAGCAGCCCCGGGGGGGGGCGCTTAGGCTACGAGCAGTACTTC
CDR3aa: CASSPGGGRLGYEQYF

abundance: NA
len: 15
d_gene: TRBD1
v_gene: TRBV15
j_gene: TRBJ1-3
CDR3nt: TGTGCCACCAGCTTAGACAGGGGGACCGGAAACACCATATATTTT
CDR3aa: CATSLDRGTGNTIYF

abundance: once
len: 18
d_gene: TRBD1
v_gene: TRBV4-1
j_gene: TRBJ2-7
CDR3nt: TGCGCCAGCAGCCAAGGTTCAGCCCCGGGACAGGGTTGCTACGAGCAGTACTTC
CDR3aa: CASSQGSAPGQGCYEQYF

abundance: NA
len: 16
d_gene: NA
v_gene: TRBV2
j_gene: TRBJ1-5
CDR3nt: TGTGCCAGCAGTGAATATAGGGTTTCAGGGTTTCAGCCCCAGCATTTT
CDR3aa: CASSEYRVSGFQPQHF

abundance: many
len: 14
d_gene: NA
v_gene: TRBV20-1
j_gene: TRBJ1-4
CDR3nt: TGCAGTGCTAGAGATCCCAGGGTCGGGGAAAAACTGTTTTTT
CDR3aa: CSARDPRVGEKLFF

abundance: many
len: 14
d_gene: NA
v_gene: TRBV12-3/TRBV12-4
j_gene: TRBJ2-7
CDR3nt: TGTGCCAGCAGCCGAACGGTGACAACATACGAGCAGTACTTC
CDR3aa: CASSRTVTTYEQYF

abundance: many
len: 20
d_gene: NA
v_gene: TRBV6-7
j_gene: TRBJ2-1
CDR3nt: TGTGCCAGCAGTTGCGCCGCCGGGGCTAGCCATCCTCGGGTATGCAATGAGCAGTTCTTC
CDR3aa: CASSCAAGASHPRVCNEQFF

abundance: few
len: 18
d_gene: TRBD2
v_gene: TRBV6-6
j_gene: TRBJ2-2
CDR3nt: TGTGCCAGCTCCCCCTGGTCTAGCGGGATTGGAAACACCGGGGAGCTGTTTTTT
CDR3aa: CASSPWSSGIGNTGELFF

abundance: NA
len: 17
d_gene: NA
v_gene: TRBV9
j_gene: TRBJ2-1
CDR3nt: TGTGCCAGCAGCGTAGATCCCCGTAGGGTTTCCTACAATGAGCAGTTCTTC
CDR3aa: CASSVDPRRVSYNEQFF

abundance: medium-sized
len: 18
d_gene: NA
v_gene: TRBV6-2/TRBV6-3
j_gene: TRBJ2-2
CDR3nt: TGTGCCAGCAGTTCTTTTACCCCAGGGGAGGTTGGAACCGGGGAGCTGTTTTTT
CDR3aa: CASSSFTPGEVGTGELFF

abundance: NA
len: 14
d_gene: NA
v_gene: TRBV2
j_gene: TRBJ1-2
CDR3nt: TGTGCCAGCAGTGAGAGAAACACTAACAATGGCTACACCTTC
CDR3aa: CASSERNTNNGYTF

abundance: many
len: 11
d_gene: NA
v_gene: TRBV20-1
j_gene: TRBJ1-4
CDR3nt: TGCAGTGCTTCTCCCGGTGGTGCGATGTTTTTT
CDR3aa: CSASPGGAMFF

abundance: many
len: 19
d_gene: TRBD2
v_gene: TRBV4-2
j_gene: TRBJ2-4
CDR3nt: TGTGCCAGCAGCCCATTGGGGGGTCTAGCGGGAGGGCCGATGAACATTCAGTACTTC
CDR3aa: CASSPLGGLAGGPMNIQYF

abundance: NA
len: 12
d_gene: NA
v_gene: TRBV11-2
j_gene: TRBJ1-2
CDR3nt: TGTGCCAGCAGCCCAGGGACATATGGCTACACCTTC
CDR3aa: CASSPGTYGYTF

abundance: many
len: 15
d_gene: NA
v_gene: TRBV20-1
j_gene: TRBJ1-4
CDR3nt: TGCAGTGCTAGAGCAGGCGAAACGTTAACGGAAAAACTGTTTTTT
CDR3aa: CSARAGETLTEKLFF

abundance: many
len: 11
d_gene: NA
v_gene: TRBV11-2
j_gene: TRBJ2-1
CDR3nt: TGTGCCAGCACCCTTGCCTATGAGCAGTTCTTC
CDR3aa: CASTLAYEQFF

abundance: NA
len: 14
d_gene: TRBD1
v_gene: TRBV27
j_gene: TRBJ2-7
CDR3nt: TGTGCCACCAAGTCGTCAGGGGGTGGAGGAGAGCAGTACTTC
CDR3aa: CATKSSGGGGEQYF

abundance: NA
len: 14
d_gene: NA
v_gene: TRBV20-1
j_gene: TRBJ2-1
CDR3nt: TGCAGTGCTATCGCCCAGTTCTTGGGGTATGAGCAGTTCTTC
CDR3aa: CSAIAQFLGYEQFF